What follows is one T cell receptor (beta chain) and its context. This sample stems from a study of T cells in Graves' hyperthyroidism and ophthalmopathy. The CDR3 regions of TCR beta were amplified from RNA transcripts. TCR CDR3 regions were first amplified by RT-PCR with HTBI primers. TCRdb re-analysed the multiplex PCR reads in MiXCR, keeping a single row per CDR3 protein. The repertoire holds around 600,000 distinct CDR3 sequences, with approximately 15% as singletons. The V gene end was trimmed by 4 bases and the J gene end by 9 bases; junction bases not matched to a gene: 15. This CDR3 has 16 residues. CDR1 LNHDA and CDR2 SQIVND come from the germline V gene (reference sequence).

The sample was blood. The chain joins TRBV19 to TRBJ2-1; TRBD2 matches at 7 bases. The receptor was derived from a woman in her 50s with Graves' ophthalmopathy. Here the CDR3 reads CASSKPLPSGIPEQFF. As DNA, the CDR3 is TGTGCCAGTAGTAAACCTTTGCCTAGCGGAATCCCTGAGCAGTTCTTC.